This T cell receptor (beta chain) was recovered during a study of T cells in Graves' hyperthyroidism and ophthalmopathy (dated by TCRdb to the late 2010s). Study-wide context: TCR V-J signatures able to tell the groups apart were searched for in a discovery cohort of more than 90 patients, of whom around 43 had Graves' ophthalmopathy and around 58 had stable Graves' hyperthyroidism. Whether ophthalmopathy could be predicted prospectively was tested in an independent validation cohort made up of approximately 19 hyperthyroidism patients plus 17 patients who later progressed to ophthalmopathy. The paper reports TCR Vbeta CDR3 sequencing of more than 120 peripheral blood samples: some 41 ophthalmopathy, under 80 hyperthyroidism and approximately 17 progressor patients. After blood sampling, hyperthyroidism patients were treated with methimazole at a starting dose of 30 mg daily, and ophthalmopathy patients were treated with high-dose intravenous methylprednisolone. In addition, the study compared T-cell repertoires in thyroid tissue and in blood from six Graves' hyperthyroidism patients. The roughly 100 discovery patients were randomly divided into training and test sets at a 7:3 ratio.

Many counts were recorded for this clonotype. No cognate antigen has been identified for it. No much larger clone is present one base from it, and per-base qualities are unavailable. Graves' hyperthyroidism was defined as stable when no progression to ophthalmopathy occurred over 18 months of follow-up. The hyperthyroidism patients were between 18 and 65 years old and newly diagnosed, with a disease duration of less than 2 months. Any patient with an uncontrolled infection, another autoimmune disease, pregnancy or lactation was excluded. Clinical symptoms, serum thyroxine and TRAb, thyroid ultrasound, and orbital computed tomography formed the basis for the diagnoses. Total RNA was extracted with Trizol reagent, and quality was checked on an Agilent 2100 Bioanalyzer. TCR beta CDR3 regions were amplified from RNA transcripts. The TCR CDR3 was subjected to a first round of RT-PCR using the HTBI primer set and the Qiagen OneStep RT-PCR kit. Libraries were constructed in a second round of multiplex PCR, after which size selection and purification were carried out. Sequencing of the libraries was done on an Illumina HiSeq2000 using paired-end 100 bp reads. As for how the authors treated the data: SOAPnuke was used to process the raw data, with reads discarded if the reads contained adapters or uncalled bases, had a mean Phred below 15, or lacked an exact constant-primer or identifier match. High-quality paired reads were merged using COPE v1.2.5, and each unique nucleotide sequence was defined as a clonotype. Clonotypes were aligned to IMGT TRBV, TRBD and TRBJ reference segments using MiTCR v1.1. The analysis was restricted to V-J combinations with a frequency above 0.0001, which together covered 98% to 99.2% of the repertoires. The TCS score was defined as F50 (clonal expansion) divided by E x V (chaos), with BLOSUM62-based TCRdist calculated between CDR3 peptides within each V-J. Welch's t-statistics and random forest reduced fewer than 600 V-J features to fewer than 15, which were used in a naive Bayes classifier (R e1071). Thyroid-blood repertoire similarity was quantified with the Morisita-Horn index. The public reads were quality trimmed at Q25 with fastp and then assembled into clones with MiXCR by TCRdb, keeping productive beta chains. Rows are combined by CDR3 protein, so each entry shows the most common genes and DNA. TCRdb's processing, not the authors' own work, is the source of the V and J calls. For this sample the table gives 530,000 or so distinct CDR3 sequences, of which about 43% were detected only once. Around 7.7% of the sample is in the top ten clones.

What the research found in general, with its limitations: Ophthalmopathy was separated from stable hyperthyroidism by a 13 V-J signature model, with approximately 90% sensitivity and roughly 81% specificity obtained in cross-validation and 80%/75% obtained in testing. No statistical method was used to fix the sample size in advance, and group allocation was not hidden from the investigators. Most expanded thyroid clonotypes (frequency above 0.001) were also detected in blood, a finding suggesting that blood repertoires may reflect thyroid immune responses. In validation, the model predicted progression to ophthalmopathy with roughly 66% sensitivity and 72.22% specificity, a median of about 6.7 months before onset.

The sequenced sample was peripheral blood or thyroid tissue (not recorded which). This TCR was recovered from a woman between 18 and 30 years old with Graves' hyperthyroidism.

For the CDR3, the sequence is CASSLRDANTEAFF. The base sequence is TGTGCCAGCAGCCTCCGGGATGCCAACACTGAAGCTTTCTTT. The chain joins TRBV7-2 to TRBJ1-1, with the D gene not clear enough to name. The CDR3 numbers 14 residues from cysteine through phenylalanine. The CDR3 DNA has 42 bases and is translated from base 1. Deletion took 5 bases off V and 2 bases off J, with a span of 12 bases between the germline ends. CDR1 SGHTA and CDR2 FQGNSA are derived from the germline V gene.